This TCR beta chain was profiled in a study of response to subunit inactivated influenza vaccine. TCRdb called the RT-PCR reads again in MiXCR, with one record for every CDR3 protein. This table has a few hundred thousand distinct CDR3 sequences, approximately 23% appearing once. The CDR3 is 13 residues long. The V end lost 4 bases, the J end lost 1 base, and 10 bases lay between the germline ends. Germline V gene lookup returns CDR1 SQVTM and CDR2 ANQGSEA. The sequence was collected from a man aged 50-75 years who received an inactivated influenza vaccine. The chain combines TRBV29-1 with TRBJ1-1; no clear D gene. Here the sequenced sample was PBMCs from blood, taken less than 22 months after vaccination. In nucleotides, the CDR3 is TGCAGCGTTGTTGAGGGTACGAACACTGAAGCTTTCTTT. It specifies CSVVEGTNTEAFF.